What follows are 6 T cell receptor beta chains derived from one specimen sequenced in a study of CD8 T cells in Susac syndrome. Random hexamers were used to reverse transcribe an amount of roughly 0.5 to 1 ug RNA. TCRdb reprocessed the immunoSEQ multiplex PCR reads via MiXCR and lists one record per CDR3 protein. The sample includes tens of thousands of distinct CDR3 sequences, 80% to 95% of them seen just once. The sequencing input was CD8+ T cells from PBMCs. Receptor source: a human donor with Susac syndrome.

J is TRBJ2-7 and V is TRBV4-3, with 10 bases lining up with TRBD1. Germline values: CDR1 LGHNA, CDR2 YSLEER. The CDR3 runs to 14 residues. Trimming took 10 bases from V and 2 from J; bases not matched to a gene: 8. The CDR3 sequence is CANSTGTGAYEQYF. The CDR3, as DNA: TGCGCCAACAGTACCGGGACAGGGGCCTACGAGCAGTACTTC.

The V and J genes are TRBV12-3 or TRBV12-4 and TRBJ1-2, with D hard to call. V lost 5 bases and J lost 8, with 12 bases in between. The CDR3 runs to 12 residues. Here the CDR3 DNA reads TGTGCCAGCAGTACCCCGGAAGGAGGCTACACCTTC. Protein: CASSTPEGGYTF.

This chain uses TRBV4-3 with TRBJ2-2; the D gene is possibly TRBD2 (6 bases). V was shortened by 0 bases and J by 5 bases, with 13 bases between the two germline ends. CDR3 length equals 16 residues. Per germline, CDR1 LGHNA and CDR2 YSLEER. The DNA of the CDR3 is TGCGCCAGCAGCCAAGAGTGGCTAGCGTTTACCGGGGAGCTGTTTTTT. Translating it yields CASSQEWLAFTGELFF.

The CDR3 loop is CASSSHTGQGYGYTF. The CDR3 bases are TGTGCCAGCAGCTCACATACAGGACAGGGCTACGGCTACACCTTC. The V gene is TRBV7-9, the J gene TRBJ1-2, with TRBD1 identical over 8 bases. V dropped 4 bases and J dropped 8; count of bases not matched to a gene: 12. The CDR3 covers 15 residues. Germline CDR1 SEHNR, CDR2 FQNEAQ (reference sequence).

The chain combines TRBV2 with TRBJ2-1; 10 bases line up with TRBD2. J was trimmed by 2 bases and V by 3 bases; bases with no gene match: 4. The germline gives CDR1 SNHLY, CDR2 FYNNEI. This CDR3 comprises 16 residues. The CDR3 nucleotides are TGTGCCAGCAGTGATCTAGCGGGAGAAGCCTACAATGAGCAGTTCTTC. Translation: CASSDLAGEAYNEQFF. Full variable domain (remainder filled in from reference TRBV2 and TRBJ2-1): EPEVTQTPSHQVTQMGQEVILRCVPISNHLYFYWYRQILGQKVEFLVSFYNNEISEKSEIFDDQFSVERPDGSNFTLKIRSTKLEDSAMYFCASSDLAGEAYNEQFFGPGTRLTVL.

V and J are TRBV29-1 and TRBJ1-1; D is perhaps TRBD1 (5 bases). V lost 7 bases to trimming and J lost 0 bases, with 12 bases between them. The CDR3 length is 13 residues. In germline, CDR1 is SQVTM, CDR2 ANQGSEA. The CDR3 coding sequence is TGCAGCGCGGGGGGAAGGTTGAACACTGAAGCTTTCTTT. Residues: CSAGGRLNTEAFF.